This T cell receptor beta chain derives from a study of shared clonotypes between healthy human individuals. Looked up from germline, CDR1 is MNHNS and CDR2 is SASEGT. The CDR3 has 12 amino acids. Between the trimmed V and J ends, which lost 11 bases and 1 base, there was a span of 11 bases. Tens of thousands of T cell genomes (approximately 0.2 ug DNA) went into each sorted-subset replicate. Repertoires were generated with immunoSEQ multiplex PCR, while TCRdb's copy carries only in-frame clones and drops some. In the table there are 100,000 or so clones, about 72% of which are singletons. The receptor was derived from a woman in her thirties in good health. J is TRBJ1-1 and V is TRBV6-1; D is possibly TRBD1 (6 bases). Material for sequencing was memory CD8+ T cells sorted from blood. Subset defined: CD45RO+ cells pooled with CCR7-negative TemRA cells. This chain's CDR3 is CAGTTGNTEAFF. The DNA for the CDR3 is TGTGCCGGCACGACAGGGAACACTGAAGCTTTCTTT.